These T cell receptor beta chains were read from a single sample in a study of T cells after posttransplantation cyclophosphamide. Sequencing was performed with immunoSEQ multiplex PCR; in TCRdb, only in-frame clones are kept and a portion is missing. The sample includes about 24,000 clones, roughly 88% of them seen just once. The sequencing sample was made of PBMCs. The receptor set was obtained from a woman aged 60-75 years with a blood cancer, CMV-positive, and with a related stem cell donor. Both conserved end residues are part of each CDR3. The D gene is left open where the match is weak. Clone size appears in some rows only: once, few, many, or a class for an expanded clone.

DNA: TGTGCCAGCAGCCCCGCTAGCGGGAGGCCCACAGATACGCAGTATTTT
CDR3: CASSPASGRPTDTQYF
D: TRBD2
J: TRBJ2-3
V: TRBV7-2
size: NA

DNA: TGTGCCAGCAGCGTAGTGCCCTGGGGGCGGAGGACTAGCGGGGACACAGATACGCAGTATTTT
CDR3: CASSVVPWGRRTSGDTDTQYF
D: TRBD2
J: TRBJ2-3
V: TRBV9
size: NA

DNA: TGTGCCAGCAGCTTACGGACAACAGAACACACTGAAGCTTTCTTT
CDR3: CASSLRTTEHTEAFF
D: NA
J: TRBJ1-1
V: TRBV7-9
size: once

DNA: TGTGCCAGCAGTCGAGGGCCCGCCGGCAAAAACATTCAGTACTTC
CDR3: CASSRGPAGKNIQYF
D: NA
J: TRBJ2-4
V: TRBV2
size: NA

DNA: TGTGCCAGTAGCCAGCAAGAGACCCAGTACTTC
CDR3: CASSQQETQYF
D: NA
J: TRBJ2-5
V: TRBV2
size: NA

DNA: TGTGCCAGCGCGGGACCCTGGGGGGCCCAGTACTTC
CDR3: CASAGPWGAQYF
D: NA
J: TRBJ2-5
V: TRBV6-5
size: NA

DNA: TGTGCCAGCAGGTTCCCAGGCGCCATTAACTATGGCTACACCTTC
CDR3: CASRFPGAINYGYTF
D: NA
J: TRBJ1-2
V: TRBV6-6
size: NA

DNA: TGTGCCAGCTCATCTGACAGGGGGCTCACTGAAGCTTTCTTT
CDR3: CASSSDRGLTEAFF
D: TRBD1
J: TRBJ1-1
V: TRBV18
size: NA

DNA: TGTGCCAGCAGTTACAGTGGACTAGCCAAAAACATTCAGTACTTC
CDR3: CASSYSGLAKNIQYF
D: NA
J: TRBJ2-4
V: TRBV6-5
size: NA

DNA: TGTGCCAGCAGTTCCCGGAGCGGTCATTTCGGGGAGCTGTTTTTT
CDR3: CASSSRSGHFGELFF
D: NA
J: TRBJ2-2
V: TRBV7-3
size: NA

DNA: TGTGCCAGCAGCTTACGGTCCTCCAGCACAGATACGCAGTATTTT
CDR3: CASSLRSSSTDTQYF
D: NA
J: TRBJ2-3
V: TRBV7-3
size: few

DNA: TGTGCCAGCAGTGAAAGTGGACAGGGAAGTGGCTACACCTTC
CDR3: CASSESGQGSGYTF
D: TRBD1
J: TRBJ1-2
V: TRBV6-1
size: NA

DNA: TGTGCCAGCAGCTTAGCGGGAGTAGCCTACAATGAGCAGTTCTTC
CDR3: CASSLAGVAYNEQFF
D: NA
J: TRBJ2-1
V: TRBV7-2
size: once

DNA: TGTGCCAGCAGTCTACTGGGACTAGCGAATGAGCAGTTCTTC
CDR3: CASSLLGLANEQFF
D: TRBD2
J: TRBJ2-1
V: TRBV27
size: NA

DNA: TGTGCCAGCAGACAGACTAGCGGGAGTCATGAGCAGTTCTTC
CDR3: CASRQTSGSHEQFF
D: TRBD2
J: TRBJ2-1
V: TRBV6-6
size: NA

DNA: TGCGCCAGCAGCGGACAGGGTTCCTACAATGAGCAGTTCTTC
CDR3: CASSGQGSYNEQFF
D: TRBD1
J: TRBJ2-1
V: TRBV5-1
size: NA

DNA: TGTGCCGGCAGTGATAAGTTGGGGCAAAGGGAGCGGGAGGGCGGTGGAGAGCAGTACTTC
CDR3: CAGSDKLGQREREGGGEQYF
D: TRBD2
J: TRBJ2-7
V: TRBV2
size: once

DNA: TGTGCCAGCAGCCAACTTGACAGGTCCCAGAACTATGGCTACACCTTC
CDR3: CASSQLDRSQNYGYTF
D: NA
J: TRBJ1-2
V: TRBV14
size: NA

DNA: TGCGCCAGCAGCCGGGGGAGTTCCGGGTACGAGCAGTACTTC
CDR3: CASSRGSSGYEQYF
D: NA
J: TRBJ2-7
V: TRBV5-1
size: NA

DNA: TGTGCCAGCAGAACAGGGGGCGAGAACTATGGCTACACCTTC
CDR3: CASRTGGENYGYTF
D: TRBD1
J: TRBJ1-2
V: TRBV6-5
size: few

DNA: TGTGCCAGCAGGCCGGGACAGTTAGCGGGAGGAAATACCGGGGAGCTGTTTTTT
CDR3: CASRPGQLAGGNTGELFF
D: TRBD2
J: TRBJ2-2
V: TRBV2
size: NA

DNA: TGTGCCTCCAGCAGCGGGAGACATGGGGAGCAGTACTTC
CDR3: CASSSGRHGEQYF
D: TRBD2
J: TRBJ2-7
V: TRBV6-5
size: NA

DNA: TGTGCCCATTCTCCAACGCTTCTAGGCTCTGGAAACACCATATATTTT
CDR3: CAHSPTLLGSGNTIYF
D: NA
J: TRBJ1-3
V: TRBV2
size: NA

DNA: TGTGCCATCAGTGAACATTCACTAGCGGGAAGCACAGATACGCAGTATTTT
CDR3: CAISEHSLAGSTDTQYF
D: TRBD2
J: TRBJ2-3
V: TRBV10-3
size: NA

DNA: TGTGCTAGTGGGGCGGGACAGCTTATCTACAATGAGCAGTTCTTC
CDR3: CASGAGQLIYNEQFF
D: NA
J: TRBJ2-1
V: TRBV12-5
size: once

DNA: TGTGCCAGCAGCCGCCGGGCAGGGGGCTTCTACGAGCAGTACTTC
CDR3: CASSRRAGGFYEQYF
D: TRBD1
J: TRBJ2-7
V: TRBV7-2
size: once

DNA: TGTGCCAGCAGTTTAGGCGGAACGAACACCGGGGAGCTGTTTTTT
CDR3: CASSLGGTNTGELFF
D: NA
J: TRBJ2-2
V: TRBV27
size: few

DNA: TGTGCCAGCAGCCGGTCGACAGGGGGCTACGAGCAGTACTTC
CDR3: CASSRSTGGYEQYF
D: TRBD1
J: TRBJ2-7
V: TRBV11-2
size: NA

DNA: TGTGCCAGCAGTTTAGGGACAGTGATTGACACTGAAGCTTTCTTT
CDR3: CASSLGTVIDTEAFF
D: TRBD1
J: TRBJ1-1
V: TRBV27
size: NA

DNA: TGTGCCTTGTACAGGGGGCGCCTGAACACTGAAGCTTTCTTT
CDR3: CALYRGRLNTEAFF
D: TRBD1
J: TRBJ1-1
V: TRBV30
size: NA

DNA: TGTGCCAGCAGCTTAAGCCCGAACACCGGGGAGCTGTTTTTT
CDR3: CASSLSPNTGELFF
D: NA
J: TRBJ2-2
V: TRBV11-3
size: NA

DNA: TGTGCCAGTAATCCCCGGGCAGGGATGATCTCTGGAAACACCATATATTTT
CDR3: CASNPRAGMISGNTIYF
D: NA
J: TRBJ1-3
V: TRBV19
size: NA

DNA: TGTGCCAGCCCACCACTGCCGGTTGGGAGCTCCTACGAGCAGTACTTC
CDR3: CASPPLPVGSSYEQYF
D: NA
J: TRBJ2-7
V: TRBV18
size: once

DNA: TGTGCCAGCACCGCCGGAGCCCAGGGTGAGCAGTTCTTC
CDR3: CASTAGAQGEQFF
D: NA
J: TRBJ2-1
V: TRBV9
size: NA

DNA: TGCGCCAGCAGCTCGCGGACTAGCGGGAGATCATACAATGAGCAGTTCTTC
CDR3: CASSSRTSGRSYNEQFF
D: TRBD2
J: TRBJ2-1
V: TRBV5-1
size: NA

DNA: TGCGCCAGCAGCCAGACTAGCGGTTTGCGCGAGCAGTACTTC
CDR3: CASSQTSGLREQYF
D: TRBD2
J: TRBJ2-7
V: TRBV4-1
size: NA

DNA: TGTGCCAGCAGTGAGCCACACGCCACCGGGGAGCTGTTTTTT
CDR3: CASSEPHATGELFF
D: NA
J: TRBJ2-2
V: TRBV2
size: few

DNA: TGTGCCAGCAGCGCGGTCAGCGGGAAGGAGACCCAGTACTTC
CDR3: CASSAVSGKETQYF
D: TRBD2
J: TRBJ2-5
V: TRBV11-2
size: NA

DNA: TGTGCCACCAGCAGACCAGGGACAGGGGGCGAGACTGAAGCTTTCTTT
CDR3: CATSRPGTGGETEAFF
D: TRBD1
J: TRBJ1-1
V: TRBV15
size: NA

DNA: TGTGCCAGCAGAGGGGGACTAGCGGGAGGCCGGAAGTATTTT
CDR3: CASRGGLAGGRKYF
D: TRBD2
J: TRBJ2-3
V: TRBV6-1
size: NA

DNA: TGTGCCAGCAGGCGGGGTACAGATACGCAGTATTTT
CDR3: CASRRGTDTQYF
D: NA
J: TRBJ2-3
V: TRBV25-1
size: NA

DNA: TGTGCCAGCAGCCGACAGGGGAACTATGGCTACACCTTC
CDR3: CASSRQGNYGYTF
D: TRBD1
J: TRBJ1-2
V: TRBV6-5
size: NA

DNA: TGTGCCAGCAGTTTACAGGCAGTCCCACAAACCACTGAAGCTTTCTTT
CDR3: CASSLQAVPQTTEAFF
D: NA
J: TRBJ1-1
V: TRBV27
size: once

DNA: TGTGCCAGCAGTGTAGGAACTAGCGGGTTCTACGAGCAGTACTTC
CDR3: CASSVGTSGFYEQYF
D: TRBD2
J: TRBJ2-7
V: TRBV6-1
size: NA

DNA: TGCAGCGTCCCTGGGGGACTAGCGGGAAAATACGAGCAGTACTTC
CDR3: CSVPGGLAGKYEQYF
D: TRBD2
J: TRBJ2-7
V: TRBV29-1
size: NA

DNA: TGTGCCAGCAGCACGGGACCCGGGAGGACCCAGTACTTC
CDR3: CASSTGPGRTQYF
D: NA
J: TRBJ2-5
V: TRBV7-6
size: NA

DNA: TGCGCCAGCAGCGGTACCGGGACAGCAGATTCACCCCTCCACTTT
CDR3: CASSGTGTADSPLHF
D: TRBD1
J: TRBJ1-6
V: TRBV5-1
size: once

DNA: TGTGCCAGTAGTATTTCATCGTCGGGCACTGAAGCTTTCTTT
CDR3: CASSISSSGTEAFF
D: NA
J: TRBJ1-1
V: TRBV19
size: NA

DNA: TGTGCCAGCAGCTTACAGGGCGGGAACACTGAAGCTTTCTTT
CDR3: CASSLQGGNTEAFF
D: NA
J: TRBJ1-1
V: TRBV7-9
size: NA

DNA: TGTGCCAGCAGCCCTACAGGGTCGGACTATGGCTACACCTTC
CDR3: CASSPTGSDYGYTF
D: NA
J: TRBJ1-2
V: TRBV2
size: NA

DNA: TGTGCCAGCAGAGACAGAAGACCCCAGGGGGCCAAAAACATTCAGTACTTC
CDR3: CASRDRRPQGAKNIQYF
D: NA
J: TRBJ2-4
V: TRBV6-4
size: NA

DNA: TGTGCCTCTCGCAGGGGGCGCGGGTCCTCCTACAATGAGCAGTTCTTC
CDR3: CASRRGRGSSYNEQFF
D: TRBD1
J: TRBJ2-1
V: TRBV19
size: once